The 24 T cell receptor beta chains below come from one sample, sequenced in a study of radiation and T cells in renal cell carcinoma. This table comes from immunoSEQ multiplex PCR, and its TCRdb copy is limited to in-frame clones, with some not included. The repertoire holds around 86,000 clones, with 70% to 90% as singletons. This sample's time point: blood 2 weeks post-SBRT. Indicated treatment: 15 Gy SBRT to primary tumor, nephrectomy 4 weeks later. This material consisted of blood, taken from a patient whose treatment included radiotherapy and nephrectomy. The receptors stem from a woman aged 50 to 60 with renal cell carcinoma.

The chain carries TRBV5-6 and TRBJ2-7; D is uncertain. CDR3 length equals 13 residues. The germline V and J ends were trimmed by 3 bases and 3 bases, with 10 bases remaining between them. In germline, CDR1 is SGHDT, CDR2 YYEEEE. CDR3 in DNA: TGTGCCAGCAGCTACGGACGTAACTACGAGCAGTACTTC. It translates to CASSYGRNYEQYF. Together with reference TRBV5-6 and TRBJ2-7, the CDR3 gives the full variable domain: DAGVTQSPTHLIKTRGQQVTLRCSPKSGHDTVSWYQQALGQGPQFIFQYYEEEERQRGNFPDRFSGHQFPNYSSELNVNALLLGDSALYLCASSYGRNYEQYFGPGTRLTVT.

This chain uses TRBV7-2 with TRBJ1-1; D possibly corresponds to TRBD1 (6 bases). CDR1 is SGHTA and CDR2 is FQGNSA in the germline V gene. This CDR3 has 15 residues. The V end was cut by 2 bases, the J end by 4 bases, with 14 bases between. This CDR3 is CASSLNPWGATEAFF. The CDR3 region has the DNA TGTGCCAGCAGCTTAAACCCTTGGGGGGCCACTGAAGCTTTCTTT.

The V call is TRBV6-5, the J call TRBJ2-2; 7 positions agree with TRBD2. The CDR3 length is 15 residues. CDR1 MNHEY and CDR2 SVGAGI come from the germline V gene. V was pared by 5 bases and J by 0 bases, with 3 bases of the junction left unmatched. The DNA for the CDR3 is TGTGCCAGCAGTCTCGGACTAGCGAACACCGGGGAGCTGTTTTTT. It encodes CASSLGLANTGELFF.

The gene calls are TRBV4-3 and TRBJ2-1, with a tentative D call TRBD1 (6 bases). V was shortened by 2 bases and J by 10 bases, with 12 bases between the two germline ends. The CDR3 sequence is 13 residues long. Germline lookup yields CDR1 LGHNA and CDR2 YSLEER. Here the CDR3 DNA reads TGCGCCAGCAGCCAATCACAGGGTTGGGAGCAGTTCTTC. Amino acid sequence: CASSQSQGWEQFF.

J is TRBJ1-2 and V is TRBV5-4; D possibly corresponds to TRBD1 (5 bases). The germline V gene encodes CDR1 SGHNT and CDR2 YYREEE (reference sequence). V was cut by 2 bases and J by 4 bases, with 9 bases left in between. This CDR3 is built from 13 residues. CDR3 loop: CASSLDSLYGYTF. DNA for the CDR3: TGTGCCAGCAGCTTAGACAGTCTCTATGGCTACACCTTC.

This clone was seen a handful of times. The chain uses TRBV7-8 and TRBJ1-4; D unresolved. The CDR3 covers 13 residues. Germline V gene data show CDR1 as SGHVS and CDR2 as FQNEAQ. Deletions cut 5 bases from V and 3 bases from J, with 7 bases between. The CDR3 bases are TGTGCCAGCAGCCTGAGGCCTAATGAAAAACTGTTTTTT. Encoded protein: CASSLRPNEKLFF. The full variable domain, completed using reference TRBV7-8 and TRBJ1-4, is GAGVSQSPRYKVAKRGQDVALRCDPISGHVSLFWYQQALGQGPEFLTYFQNEAQLDKSGLPSDRFFAERPEGSVSTLKIQRTQQEDSAVYLCASSLRPNEKLFFGSGTQLSVL.

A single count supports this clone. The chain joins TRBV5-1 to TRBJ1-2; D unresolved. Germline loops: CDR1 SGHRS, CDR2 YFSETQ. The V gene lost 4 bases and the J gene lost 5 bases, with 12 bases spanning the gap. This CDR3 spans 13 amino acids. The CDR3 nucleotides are TGCGCCAGCAGCCAGGACGTTCTATATGGCTACACCTTC. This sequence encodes CASSQDVLYGYTF.

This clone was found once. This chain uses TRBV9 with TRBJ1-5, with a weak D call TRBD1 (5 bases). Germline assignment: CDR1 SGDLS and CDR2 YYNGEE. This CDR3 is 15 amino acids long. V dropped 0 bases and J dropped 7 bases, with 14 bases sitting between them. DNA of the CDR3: TGTGCCAGCAGCGTAGGGGGAGGGCCAGGGCAGCCCCAGCATTTT. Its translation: CASSVGGGPGQPQHF.

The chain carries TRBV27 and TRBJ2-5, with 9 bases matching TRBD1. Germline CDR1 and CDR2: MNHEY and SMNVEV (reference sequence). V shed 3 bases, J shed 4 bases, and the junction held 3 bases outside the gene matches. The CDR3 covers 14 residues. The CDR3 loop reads CASSFRDRVETQYF. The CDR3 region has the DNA TGTGCCAGCAGTTTCCGGGACAGGGTAGAGACCCAGTACTTC.

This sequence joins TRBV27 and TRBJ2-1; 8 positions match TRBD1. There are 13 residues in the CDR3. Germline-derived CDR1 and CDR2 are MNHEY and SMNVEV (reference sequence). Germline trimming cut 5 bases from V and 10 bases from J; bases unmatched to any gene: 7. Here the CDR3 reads CASSRDRRREQFF. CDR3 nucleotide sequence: TGTGCCAGCAGTCGGGACAGGCGGAGGGAGCAGTTCTTC.

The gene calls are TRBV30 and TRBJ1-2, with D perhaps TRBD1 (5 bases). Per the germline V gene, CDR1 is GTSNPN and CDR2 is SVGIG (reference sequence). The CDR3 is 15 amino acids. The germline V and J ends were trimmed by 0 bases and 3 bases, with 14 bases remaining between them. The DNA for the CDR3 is TGTGCCTGGAGTGTCCCTCCGGACATGGACTATGGCTACACCTTC. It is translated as CAWSVPPDMDYGYTF. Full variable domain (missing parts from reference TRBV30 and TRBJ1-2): SQTIHQWPATLVQPVGSPLSLECTVEGTSNPNLYWYRQAAGRGLQLLFYSVGIGQISSEVPQNLSASRPQDRQFILSSKKLLLSDSGFYLCAWSVPPDMDYGYTFGSGTRLTVV.

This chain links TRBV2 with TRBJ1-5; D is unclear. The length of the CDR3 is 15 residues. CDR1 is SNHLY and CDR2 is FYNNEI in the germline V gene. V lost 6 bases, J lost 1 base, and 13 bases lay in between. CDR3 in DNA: TGTGCCAGCAGCCCGACGGAGGAGAGCAATCAGCCCCAGCATTTT. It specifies CASSPTEESNQPQHF.

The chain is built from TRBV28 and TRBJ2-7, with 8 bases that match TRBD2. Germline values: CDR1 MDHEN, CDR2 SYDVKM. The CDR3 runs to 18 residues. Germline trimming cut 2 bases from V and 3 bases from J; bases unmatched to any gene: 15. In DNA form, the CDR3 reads TGTGCCAGCAGTTTACGGGGTGGTGGCGGGAGGCCCTTCTACGAGCAGTACTTC. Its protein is CASSLRGGGGRPFYEQYF.

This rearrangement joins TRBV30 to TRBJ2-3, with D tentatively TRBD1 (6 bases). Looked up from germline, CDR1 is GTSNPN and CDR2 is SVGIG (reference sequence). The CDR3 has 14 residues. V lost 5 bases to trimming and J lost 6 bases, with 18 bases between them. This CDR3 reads CAWGDLFRGDTQYF. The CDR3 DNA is TGTGCCTGGGGAGACCTATTTAGGGGGGATACGCAGTATTTT. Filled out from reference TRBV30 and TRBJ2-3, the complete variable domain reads SQTIHQWPATLVQPVGSPLSLECTVEGTSNPNLYWYRQAAGRGLQLLFYSVGIGQISSEVPQNLSASRPQDRQFILSSKKLLLSDSGFYLCAWGDLFRGDTQYFGPGTRLTVL.

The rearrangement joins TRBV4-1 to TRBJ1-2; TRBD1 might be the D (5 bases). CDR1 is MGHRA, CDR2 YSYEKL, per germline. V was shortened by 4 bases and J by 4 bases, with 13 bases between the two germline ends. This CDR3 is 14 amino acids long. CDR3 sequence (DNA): TGCGCCAGCAGCCCCCGGGAGGGGTTCTATGGCTACACCTTC. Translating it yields CASSPREGFYGYTF.

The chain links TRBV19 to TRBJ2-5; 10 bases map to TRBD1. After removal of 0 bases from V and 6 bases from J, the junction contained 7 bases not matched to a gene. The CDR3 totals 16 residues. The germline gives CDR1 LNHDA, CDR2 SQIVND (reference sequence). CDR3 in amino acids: CASSIDGTGDRQTQYF. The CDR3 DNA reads TGTGCCAGTAGTATAGACGGGACAGGGGACAGGCAGACCCAGTACTTC.

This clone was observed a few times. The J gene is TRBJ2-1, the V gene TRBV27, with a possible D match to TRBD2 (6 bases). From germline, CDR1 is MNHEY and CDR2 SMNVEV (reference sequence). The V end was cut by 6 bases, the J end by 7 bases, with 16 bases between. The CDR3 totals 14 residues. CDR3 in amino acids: CASRMFIAGNEQFF. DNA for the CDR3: TGTGCCAGCAGAATGTTTATTGCGGGGAATGAGCAGTTCTTC.

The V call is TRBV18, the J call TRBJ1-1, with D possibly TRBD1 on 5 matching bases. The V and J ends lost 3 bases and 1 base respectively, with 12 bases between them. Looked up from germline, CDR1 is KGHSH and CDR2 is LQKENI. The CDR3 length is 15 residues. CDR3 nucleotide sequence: TGTGCCAGCTCACCTGGGACGGAAGAGAACACTGAAGCTTTCTTT. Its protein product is CASSPGTEENTEAFF.

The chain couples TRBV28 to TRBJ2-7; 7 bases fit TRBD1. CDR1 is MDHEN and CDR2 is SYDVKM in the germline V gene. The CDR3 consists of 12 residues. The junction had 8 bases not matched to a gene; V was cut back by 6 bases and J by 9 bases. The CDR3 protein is CASSTDRQGQYF. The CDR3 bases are TGTGCCAGCAGCACAGACCGACAGGGGCAGTACTTC.

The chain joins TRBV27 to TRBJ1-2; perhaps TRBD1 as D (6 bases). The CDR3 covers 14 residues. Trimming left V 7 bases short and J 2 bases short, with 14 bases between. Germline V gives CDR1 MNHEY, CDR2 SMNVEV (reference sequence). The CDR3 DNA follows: TGTGCCAGCACTCCTCAGGGGAGGAACTATGGCTACACCTTC. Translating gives CASTPQGRNYGYTF.

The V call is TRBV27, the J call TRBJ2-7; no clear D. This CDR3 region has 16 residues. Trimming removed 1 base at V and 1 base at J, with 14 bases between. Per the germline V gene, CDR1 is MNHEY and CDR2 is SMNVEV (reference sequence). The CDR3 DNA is TGTGCCAGCAGTTTATTAAAGGACGCAGTTTCCTACGAGCAGTACTTC. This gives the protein CASSLLKDAVSYEQYF.

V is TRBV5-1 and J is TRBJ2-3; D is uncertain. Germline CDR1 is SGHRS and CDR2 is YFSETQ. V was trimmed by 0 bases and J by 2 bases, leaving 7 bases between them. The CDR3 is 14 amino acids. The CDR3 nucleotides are TGCGCCAGCAGCTTGGAAAAGAACACAGATACGCAGTATTTT. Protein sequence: CASSLEKNTDTQYF.

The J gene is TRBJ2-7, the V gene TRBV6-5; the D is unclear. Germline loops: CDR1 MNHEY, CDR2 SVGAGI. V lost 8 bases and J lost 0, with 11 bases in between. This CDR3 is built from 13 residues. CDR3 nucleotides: TGTGCCAGCTTGTCTTCGAGCTCCTACGAGCAGTACTTC. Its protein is CASLSSSSYEQYF.

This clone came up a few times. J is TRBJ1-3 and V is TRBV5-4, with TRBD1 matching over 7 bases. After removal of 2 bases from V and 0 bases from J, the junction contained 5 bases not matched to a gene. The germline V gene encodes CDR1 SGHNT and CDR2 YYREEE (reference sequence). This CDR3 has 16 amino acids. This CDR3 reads CASSFDRALSGNTIYF. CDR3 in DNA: TGTGCCAGCAGCTTCGACAGGGCTCTCTCTGGAAACACCATATATTTT.